The 32 T cell receptor beta chains below come from one sample, sequenced in a study of blood T cell repertoires in COVID-19. Clones were sequenced by immunoSEQ multiplex PCR, and TCRdb holds only the in-frame ones, with some missing. The sample holds more than 110,000 clones; over 80% are singletons and the top ten take approximately 10%. The sequencing sample was made of peripheral blood. These receptors all come from a woman at least 80 years old with acute or convalescent COVID-19.

The chain uses TRBV2 and TRBJ2-3; a weak D match, TRBD1 (6 bases). The CDR3 spans 14 residues. The V end was cut by 4 bases, the J end by 2 bases, with 10 bases between. The germline gives CDR1 SNHLY, CDR2 FYNNEI. The CDR3 reads CASSAQGSTDTQYF. In nucleotides, the CDR3 is TGTGCCAGCAGTGCGCAGGGGTCCACAGATACGCAGTATTTT. Drawing the rest from reference TRBV2 and TRBJ2-3, the complete variable domain is EPEVTQTPSHQVTQMGQEVILRCVPISNHLYFYWYRQILGQKVEFLVSFYNNEISEKSEIFDDQFSVERPDGSNFTLKIRSTKLEDSAMYFCASSAQGSTDTQYFGPGTRLTVL.

V and J are TRBV14 and TRBJ1-2; D is ambiguous. The CDR3 totals 14 residues. Trimming cost V 0 bases and J 7 bases, with 12 bases left between them. The germline CDR1 and CDR2 sequences are SGHDN and FVKESK. In nucleotides, the CDR3 is TGTGCCAGCAGCCAAGATAATAACAGACGTGGCTACACCTTC. Protein: CASSQDNNRRGYTF.

The CDR3: CASSQTADYGYTF. In DNA, the CDR3 is TGTGCCAGCAGCCAGACAGCCGACTATGGCTACACCTTC. The chain combines TRBV5-4 with TRBJ1-2; TRBD1 might be the D (5 bases). Per germline, CDR1 SGHNT and CDR2 YYREEE (reference sequence). V dropped 4 bases and J dropped 3 bases, with 10 bases sitting between them. The CDR3 contains 13 residues.

The chain recombines TRBV28 with TRBJ2-3; 16 bases are a match to TRBD2. The length of the CDR3 is 18 residues. The V gene end was trimmed by 4 bases and the J gene end by 5 bases; junction bases not matched to a gene: 9. Germline-derived CDR1 and CDR2 are MDHEN and SYDVKM. CDR3 sequence: CASSSGTSGGGVGDTQYF. Here the CDR3 DNA reads TGTGCCAGCAGTTCCGGGACTAGCGGGGGGGGTGTAGGAGATACGCAGTATTTT.

This sequence joins TRBV5-1 and TRBJ2-3; no clear D. The CDR3 loop spans 11 amino acids. The V end lost 2 bases, the J end lost 7 bases, and 5 bases lay between the germline ends. Per germline, CDR1 SGHRS and CDR2 YFSETQ. Written as DNA, the CDR3 is TGCGCCAGCAGCTTCGAGAATACGCAGTATTTT. Its translation: CASSFENTQYF.

The genes are TRBV24-1 and TRBJ2-1; possibly TRBD1 for D (5 bases). V lost 2 bases to trimming and J lost 3 bases, with 16 bases between them. Germline V gives CDR1 KGHDR, CDR2 SFDVKD. The CDR3 loop spans 17 amino acids. CDR3 loop: CATSDSGKAGIYNEQFF. CDR3 nucleotide sequence: TGTGCCACCAGTGATTCAGGGAAGGCAGGGATCTACAATGAGCAGTTCTTC.

This chain links TRBV7-2 with TRBJ1-5, with D maybe TRBD1 (6 bases). V was cut by 1 base and J by 4 bases, with 17 bases left in between. This CDR3 region has 17 residues. CDR1 and CDR2 (germline): SGHTA, FQGNSA. In DNA form, the CDR3 reads TGTGCCAGCAGCTTAGGTCATCAGGGGATTTTTAATCAGCCCCAGCATTTT. It is translated as CASSLGHQGIFNQPQHF.

This clone is a singleton in its sample. The V call is TRBV5-6, the J call TRBJ2-7, with 8 nucleotides matching TRBD1. This CDR3 comprises 16 residues. V was clipped by 5 bases and J by 7 bases; unmatched bases: 17. CDR1 and CDR2 (germline): SGHDT, YYEEEE. The CDR3 region has the DNA TGTGCCAGCAGTTCGGACAGGGTGTACTTCAGGGGGGAGCAGTACTTC. This codes for CASSSDRVYFRGEQYF. Using reference TRBV5-6 and TRBJ2-7 for the parts outside the CDR3, the full variable domain is DAGVTQSPTHLIKTRGQQVTLRCSPKSGHDTVSWYQQALGQGPQFIFQYYEEEERQRGNFPDRFSGHQFPNYSSELNVNALLLGDSALYLCASSSDRVYFRGEQYFGPGTRLTVT.

This chain joins TRBV28 and TRBJ1-1; 9 nucleotides align to TRBD1. Germline lookup yields CDR1 MDHEN and CDR2 SYDVKM. The CDR3 sequence is 16 residues long. The ends lost 2 bases at V and 7 bases at J; junction bases unmatched: 11. CDR3 residues: CASSLRPGTGRDEAFF. CDR3 nucleotide sequence: TGTGCCAGCAGTTTACGTCCCGGGACAGGGAGAGATGAAGCTTTCTTT.

This chain uses TRBV6-2 or TRBV6-3 with TRBJ2-5; 13 bases map to TRBD2. V dropped 4 bases and J dropped 2; count of bases not matched to a gene: 10. There are 18 residues in the CDR3. From germline, CDR1 is MNHEY and CDR2 SVGEGT. In DNA, the CDR3 is TGTGCCAGCAGTTCCTCAACTGGACTAGCGGGAGCTCAAGAGACCCAGTACTTC. Amino acids: CASSSSTGLAGAQETQYF.

A word on this clone: The sample holds other DNA sequences that translate to the same CDR3. The chain recombines TRBV2 with TRBJ2-6; weak D call: TRBD1 (5 bases). The CDR3 length is 17 residues. Germline values: CDR1 SNHLY, CDR2 FYNNEI. Trimming shortened V by 7 bases and J by 7 bases, and 23 bases separated the two germline ends. The CDR3 protein is CASTIGQGLTLANVLTF. CDR3 in DNA: TGTGCCAGCACTATAGGACAAGGCTTAACCTTAGCCAACGTCCTGACTTTC.

This rearrangement joins TRBV3-1 (or the pseudogene TRBV3-2) to TRBJ2-5; D is possibly TRBD2 (6 bases). CDR1 is LGHDT and CDR2 is YNNKEL in the germline V gene (reference sequence). CDR3 size: 13 residues. Trimming took off 4 bases at V and 7 bases at J, with 13 bases between the two ends. The CDR3 sequence: CASSRGTYGTQYF. CDR3 sequence (DNA): TGTGCCAGCAGCCGCGGGACTTACGGGACCCAGTACTTC.

This chain links TRBV18 with TRBJ1-1; D is possibly TRBD1 (5 bases). V shed 4 bases and J shed 2 bases, with 17 bases lying between them. Germline V gene sequence: CDR1 KGHSH, CDR2 LQKENI. This CDR3 is 16 amino acids long. In DNA form, the CDR3 reads TGTGCCAGCTCACGTTTTGAAGGGACTCAAAACACTGAAGCTTTCTTT. Residues: CASSRFEGTQNTEAFF. The full variable domain, its missing parts supplied by reference TRBV18 and TRBJ1-1, is NAGVMQNPRHLVRRRGQEARLRCSPMKGHSHVYWYRQLPEEGLKFMVYLQKENIIDESGMPKERFSAEFPKEGPSILRIQQVVRGDSAAYFCASSRFEGTQNTEAFFGQGTRLTVV.

The chain couples TRBV28 to TRBJ1-2; D is uncertain. The CDR3 loop spans 14 amino acids. The germline V and J ends were trimmed by 3 bases and 8 bases, with 16 bases remaining between them. In germline, CDR1 is MDHEN, CDR2 SYDVKM. In nucleotides, the CDR3 is TGTGCCAGCAGTTTCCCCTCATCGGGTAGGGGCTACACCTTC. Its protein is CASSFPSSGRGYTF.

This chain uses TRBV7-2 with TRBJ1-6; TRBD1 matches 7 bases. The CDR3 has 14 amino acids. J lost 15 bases, V lost 1 base, and 9 bases had no gene match. CDR1 SGHTA and CDR2 FQGNSA come from the germline V gene. For the CDR3, the DNA is TGTGCCAGCAGCTTAGAGAGGACAGGACCGCTCCTCCACTTT. Its protein product is CASSLERTGPLLHF. Complete variable domain (other parts from reference TRBV7-2 and TRBJ1-6): GAGVSQSPSNKVTEKGKDVELRCDPISGHTALYWYRQSLGQGLEFLIYFQGNSAPDKSGLPSDRFSAERTGGSVSTLTIQRTQQEDSAVYLCASSLERTGPLLHFGNGTRLTVT.

The CDR3: CASSPFGLNTEAFF. DNA of the CDR3: TGTGCCAGCTCACCCTTCGGGTTGAACACTGAAGCTTTCTTT. The rearrangement joins TRBV18 to TRBJ1-1; D call uncertain. There are 14 residues in the CDR3. Germline V gene sequence: CDR1 KGHSH, CDR2 LQKENI. V lost 3 bases, J lost 0 bases, and 8 bases lay in between.

This clone has just one count. The chain uses TRBV18 and TRBJ2-7; 9 nucleotides match TRBD2. The CDR3 is 15 residues long. Germline trimming cut 6 bases from V and 7 bases from J; bases unmatched to any gene: 13. Germline lookup yields CDR1 KGHSH and CDR2 LQKENI. The CDR3 spells CASSTAGGGDEEQYF. Here the CDR3 DNA reads TGTGCCAGCTCTACCGCGGGGGGGGGCGATGAGGAGCAGTACTTC.

J is TRBJ1-1 and V is TRBV5-4; 9 bases fit TRBD1. Germline V gives CDR1 SGHNT, CDR2 YYREEE (reference sequence). The CDR3 contains 16 residues. V dropped 4 bases and J dropped 5; count of bases not matched to a gene: 12. CDR3 residues: CASSPLGQGRRTEAFF. Here the CDR3 DNA reads TGTGCCAGCAGCCCTTTAGGACAGGGGCGACGGACTGAAGCTTTCTTT.

The genes are TRBV2 and TRBJ1-3, with D tentatively TRBD1 (5 bases). Germline V gene data show CDR1 as SNHLY and CDR2 as FYNNEI. CDR3 length: 14 amino acids. V lost 6 bases and J lost 2, with 11 bases in between. The CDR3 protein is CASSEGTPGNTIYF. The CDR3, as DNA: TGTGCCAGCAGCGAGGGGACTCCTGGAAACACCATATATTTT. Complete variable domain (other parts from reference TRBV2 and TRBJ1-3): EPEVTQTPSHQVTQMGQEVILRCVPISNHLYFYWYRQILGQKVEFLVSFYNNEISEKSEIFDDQFSVERPDGSNFTLKIRSTKLEDSAMYFCASSEGTPGNTIYFGEGSWLTVV.

The V call is TRBV7-8, the J call TRBJ1-3; 7 positions agree with TRBD1. V lost 5 bases, J lost 3 bases, and 10 bases stayed unmatched. CDR3 length: 16 residues. CDR1 SGHVS and CDR2 FQNEAQ come from the germline V gene. CDR3 nucleotides: TGTGCCAGCAGCCCAAGGGGACAGATAAATGGAAACACCATATATTTT. It yields the protein CASSPRGQINGNTIYF.

Here the CDR3 DNA reads TGTGCCAGCAGTGGAGTCAAAACCCCGGGACAGGGACCGAACACTGAAGCTTTCTTT. As protein: CASSGVKTPGQGPNTEAFF. The chain uses TRBV2 and TRBJ1-1; 9 bases match TRBD1. The CDR3 sequence is 19 residues long. Germline V gene data show CDR1 as SNHLY and CDR2 as FYNNEI. With 4 bases clipped from V and 1 base from J, the junction kept 16 bases outside the gene matches.

This rearrangement joins TRBV4-3 to TRBJ2-3; 13 bases are a match to TRBD2. Per germline, CDR1 LGHNA and CDR2 YSLEER. The CDR3 is 17 residues long. The J segment lost 0 bases and the V segment lost 4 bases, leaving 4 bases of the junction unmatched. The chain's CDR3 is CASSPGTSGTSTDTQYF. CDR3 DNA sequence: TGCGCCAGCAGCCCGGGGACTAGCGGGACAAGCACAGATACGCAGTATTTT.

The chain links TRBV30 to TRBJ2-7, with D possibly being TRBD1 (5 bases). CDR3 length: 11 residues. The V gene lost 8 bases and the J gene lost 6 bases, with 14 bases spanning the gap. Germline V lookup: CDR1 GTSNPN, CDR2 SVGIG (reference sequence). The CDR3 DNA sequence: TGTGCCGCCGAGGACATACGCGAGCAGTACTTC. Protein: CAAEDIREQYF. Full variable domain (outside the CDR3, taken from reference TRBV30 and TRBJ2-7): SQTIHQWPATLVQPVGSPLSLECTVEGTSNPNLYWYRQAAGRGLQLLFYSVGIGQISSEVPQNLSASRPQDRQFILSSKKLLLSDSGFYLCAAEDIREQYFGPGTRLTVT.

The chain links TRBV11-2 to TRBJ1-4, with TRBD1 as a possible D gene (6 bases). The germline gives CDR1 SGHAT, CDR2 FQNNGV. Deletions cut 6 bases from V and 4 bases from J, with 15 bases between. This CDR3 has 15 residues. CDR3 sequence (DNA): TGTGCCAGCAGTCAAATAGGACAGAGTAATGAAAAACTGTTTTTT. Translating it yields CASSQIGQSNEKLFF.

This chain connects TRBV7-9 to TRBJ1-1, with 9 bases fitting TRBD1. V shed 4 bases, J shed 6 bases, and the junction held 18 bases outside the gene matches. CDR1 and CDR2 (germline): SEHNR, FQNEAQ (reference sequence). The CDR3 totals 18 residues. The CDR3 spells CASSSSVNFGTGRPEAFF. The CDR3 DNA reads TGTGCCAGCAGCTCTTCAGTTAACTTCGGGACAGGGAGACCTGAAGCTTTCTTT.

The sample holds one count of this clone. The chain uses TRBV5-8 and TRBJ1-3; maybe TRBD1 (5 bases). From germline, CDR1 is SGHTS and CDR2 YDEGEE. Trimming took 3 bases from V and 3 from J, leaving 13 bases between them. The CDR3 spans 15 residues. For the CDR3, the DNA is TGTGCCAGCAGCTACTCAGGGAAAGGTGGAAACACCATATATTTT. It translates to CASSYSGKGGNTIYF.

The rearrangement uses TRBV2 and TRBJ1-2; TRBD1 is a possible D gene (6 bases). This CDR3 is 15 amino acids long. The germline CDR1 and CDR2 sequences are SNHLY and FYNNEI. Trimming took 8 bases from V and 3 from J, leaving 19 bases between them. The CDR3 is CASGDRSQGHYGYTF. CDR3 DNA sequence: TGTGCCAGCGGAGACAGGTCACAGGGCCACTATGGCTACACCTTC.

The chain combines TRBV4-1 with TRBJ1-4, with 11 bases that match TRBD1. J lost 7 bases, V lost 4 bases, and 2 bases had no gene match. The germline V gene has CDR1 MGHRA and CDR2 YSYEKL. The CDR3 covers 14 residues. The CDR3 coding sequence is TGCGCCAGCAGCCCCGGGACAGGGGGTGAAAAACTGTTTTTT. Protein product: CASSPGTGGEKLFF.

The CDR3 protein is CASSFSDRGQQYF. For the CDR3, the DNA is TGTGCCAGCAGTTTTTCTGACAGGGGGCAGCAGTACTTC. The chain links TRBV7-3 to TRBJ2-7; TRBD1 agrees at 10 bases. The germline V gene encodes CDR1 SGHTA and CDR2 FQGTGA. The ends lost 6 bases at V and 8 bases at J; junction bases unmatched: 7. The CDR3 is 13 amino acids. The whole variable domain, filled in from reference TRBV7-3 and TRBJ2-7, reads GAGVSQTPSNKVTEKGKYVELRCDPISGHTALYWYRQSLGQGPEFLIYFQGTGAADDSGLPNDRFFAVRPEGSVSTLKIQRTERGDSAVYLCASSFSDRGQQYFGPGTRLTVT.

This chain links TRBV19 with TRBJ1-1; tentative D call: TRBD1 (6 bases). This CDR3 has 14 residues. The germline V gene encodes CDR1 LNHDA and CDR2 SQIVND (reference sequence). Trimming shortened V by 7 bases and J by 1 base, and 13 bases separated the two germline ends. The CDR3 nucleotides are TGTGCCAGTACCCACCTGACAGGGAACACTGAAGCTTTCTTT. As protein: CASTHLTGNTEAFF.

The V gene is TRBV9, the J gene TRBJ1-6, with no clear D. V lost 0 bases to trimming and J lost 4 bases, with 8 bases between them. This CDR3 contains 15 residues. Germline V gene lookup returns CDR1 SGDLS and CDR2 YYNGEE. The CDR3 nucleotides read TGTGCCAGCAGCGTAGAACGGGTTTATAATTCACCCCTCCACTTT. Encoded protein: CASSVERVYNSPLHF.

The J gene is TRBJ1-1, the V gene TRBV6-6; TRBD1 aligns across 9 bases. The CDR3 has 13 amino acids. Germline V CDR1 and CDR2: MNHNY, SVGAGI (reference sequence). Trimming cost V 2 bases and J 7 bases; bases outside gene matches: 2. CDR3 bases: TGTGCCAGCAGTTACGGGGGACAGGGTGAAGCTTTCTTT. Its protein is CASSYGGQGEAFF.